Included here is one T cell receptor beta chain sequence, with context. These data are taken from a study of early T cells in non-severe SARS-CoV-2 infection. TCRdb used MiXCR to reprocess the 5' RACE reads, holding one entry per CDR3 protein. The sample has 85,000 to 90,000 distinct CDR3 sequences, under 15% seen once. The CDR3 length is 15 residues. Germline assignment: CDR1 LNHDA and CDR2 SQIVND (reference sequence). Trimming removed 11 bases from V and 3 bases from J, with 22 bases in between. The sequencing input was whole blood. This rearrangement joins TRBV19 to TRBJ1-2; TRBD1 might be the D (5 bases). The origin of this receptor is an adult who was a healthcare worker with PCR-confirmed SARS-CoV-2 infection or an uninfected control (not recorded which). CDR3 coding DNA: TGTGCCTCTAGACGCCCAGGGAGGTATGACTATGGCTACACCTTC. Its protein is CASRRPGRYDYGYTF.